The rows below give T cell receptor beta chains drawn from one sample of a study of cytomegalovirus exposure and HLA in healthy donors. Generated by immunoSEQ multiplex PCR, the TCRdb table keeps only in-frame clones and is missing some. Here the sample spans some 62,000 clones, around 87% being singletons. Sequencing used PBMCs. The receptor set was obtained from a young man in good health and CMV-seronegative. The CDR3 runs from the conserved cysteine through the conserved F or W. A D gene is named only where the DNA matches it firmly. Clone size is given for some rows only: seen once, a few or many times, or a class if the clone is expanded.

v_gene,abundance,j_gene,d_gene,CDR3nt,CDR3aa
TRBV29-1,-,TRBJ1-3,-,TGCAGCACAACAAGGGGATCAGGAAACACCATATATTTT,CSTTRGSGNTIYF
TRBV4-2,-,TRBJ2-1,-,TGTGCCGCTGGTTCTAGCTCCTACAATGAGCAGTTCTTC,CAAGSSSYNEQFF
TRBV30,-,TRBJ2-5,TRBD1,TGTGCCTGGAGTGGGACAGGGCCCCGTGAAACCCAGTACTTC,CAWSGTGPRETQYF
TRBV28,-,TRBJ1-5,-,TGTGCCAGCTTAACGGGGTATAGCAATCAGCCCCAGCATTTT,CASLTGYSNQPQHF
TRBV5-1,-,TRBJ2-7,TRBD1,TGCGCCAGCAGCCCCGGGACAGTTGCCTACGAGCAGTACTTC,CASSPGTVAYEQYF
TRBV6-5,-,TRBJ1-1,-,TGTGCCAGCAGTTACTCGTTCATTACTAAGAACACTGAAGCTTTCTTT,CASSYSFITKNTEAFF
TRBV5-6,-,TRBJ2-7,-,TGTGCCAGCAGCTTGGGGGACTTGATGCGCCAGCAGTACTTC,CASSLGDLMRQQYF
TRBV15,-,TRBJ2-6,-,TGTGCCACCAGCAGAGACAGGGTTGGGGCCAACGTCCTGACTTTC,CATSRDRVGANVLTF
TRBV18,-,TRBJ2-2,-,TGTGCCAGCTCACCACTTGAGGGCACCGGGGAGCTGTTTTTT,CASSPLEGTGELFF
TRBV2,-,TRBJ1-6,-,TGTGCCAGCAGATTACAGGGCAATAATTCACCCCTCCACTTT,CASRLQGNNSPLHF
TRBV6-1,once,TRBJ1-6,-,TGTGCCAGCAGTGAACAGACAGCTCTGGCTTCACCCCTCCACTTT,CASSEQTALASPLHF
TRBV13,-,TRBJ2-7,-,TGTGCCAGCAGCTTGTCGCCTAGTCTCTACGAGCAGTACTTC,CASSLSPSLYEQYF
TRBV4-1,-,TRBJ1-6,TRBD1,TGCGCCAGCAGCCAGGCCGGGACAGTAGCCTCACCCCTCCACTTT,CASSQAGTVASPLHF
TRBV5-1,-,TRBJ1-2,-,TGCGCCAGCAGCCCACCATCAGATGGTGGCTACACCTTC,CASSPPSDGGYTF
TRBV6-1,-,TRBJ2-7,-,TGTGCCAGCAGGGCTAGACAGAGCAGCTCCTACGAGCAGTACTTC,CASRARQSSSYEQYF
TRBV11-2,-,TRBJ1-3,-,TGTGCCAGCAGCCCTACGGACAGCTCTGGAAACACCATATATTTT,CASSPTDSSGNTIYF
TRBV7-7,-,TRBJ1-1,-,TGTGCTAGCAGCTTAGCTCAGGACACTGAAGCTTTCTTT,CASSLAQDTEAFF
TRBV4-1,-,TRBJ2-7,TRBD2,TGCGCCAGCAGCGTCGGGGGGGCCTCCTACGAGCAGTACTTC,CASSVGGASYEQYF
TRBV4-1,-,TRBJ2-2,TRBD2,TGCGCCAGCAGCCAAGATGAACTAGCGGGGGGGCCTACCACCGGGGAGCTGTTTTTT,CASSQDELAGGPTTGELFF
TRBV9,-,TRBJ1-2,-,TGTGCCAGCAGCGAGACGGGGGGAGGCTACACCTTC,CASSETGGGYTF
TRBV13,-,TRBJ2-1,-,TGTGCCAGCAGCGCCCGGGACTACAATGAGCAGTTCTTC,CASSARDYNEQFF
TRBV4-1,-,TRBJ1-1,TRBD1,TGCGCCAGCAGCCGCGGACAGGGGACTGGCAACACTGAAGCTTTCTTT,CASSRGQGTGNTEAFF
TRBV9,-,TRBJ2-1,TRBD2,TGTGCCAGCAGCGTAGCTAGCGGGGGGGCGAATGAGCAGTTCTTC,CASSVASGGANEQFF
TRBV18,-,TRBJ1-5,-,TGTGCCAGCTCACTCGCGGACAATCAGCCCCAGCATTTT,CASSLADNQPQHF
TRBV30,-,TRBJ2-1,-,TGTGCCTGGAGTCACCCCACGGGACACTCCTACAATGAGCAGTTCTTC,CAWSHPTGHSYNEQFF
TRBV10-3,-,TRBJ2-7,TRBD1,TGTGCCATCAGTGGAGGACAGGGCTTCTACGAGCAGTACTTC,CAISGGQGFYEQYF
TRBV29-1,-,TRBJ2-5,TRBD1,TGCAGCGTTGAATTACAGGGGATAGTTCAAGAGACCCAGTACTTC,CSVELQGIVQETQYF
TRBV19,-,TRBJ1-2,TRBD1,TGTGCCAGTTTTTGGACAGGGGGGAGCGGCTACACCTTC,CASFWTGGSGYTF
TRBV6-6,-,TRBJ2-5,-,TGTGCCAGCGAGGGCGAAAAGGGGGCCCAGTACTTC,CASEGEKGAQYF
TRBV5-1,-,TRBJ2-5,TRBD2,TGCGCCAGCAGCTTGGTTAGCGGGGGCGGGGAGACCCAGTACTTC,CASSLVSGGGETQYF
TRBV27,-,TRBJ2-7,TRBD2,TGTGCCAGCAGTTCCGTGGGGGGGTACGAGCAGTACTTC,CASSSVGGYEQYF
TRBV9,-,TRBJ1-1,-,TGTGCCAGCAGCGTATTGGCAGGCACTGAAGCTTTCTTT,CASSVLAGTEAFF
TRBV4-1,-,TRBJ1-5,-,TGCGCCAGCAGCCTTGCATTACAGGGAGACTATCAGCCCCAGCATTTT,CASSLALQGDYQPQHF
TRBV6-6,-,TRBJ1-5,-,TGTGCCAGCAGTTACCTATTAAATCAGCCCCAGCATTTT,CASSYLLNQPQHF
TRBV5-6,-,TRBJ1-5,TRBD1,TGTGCCAGCAGCTTCCAGGGGGTGGCTCAGCCCCAGCATTTT,CASSFQGVAQPQHF